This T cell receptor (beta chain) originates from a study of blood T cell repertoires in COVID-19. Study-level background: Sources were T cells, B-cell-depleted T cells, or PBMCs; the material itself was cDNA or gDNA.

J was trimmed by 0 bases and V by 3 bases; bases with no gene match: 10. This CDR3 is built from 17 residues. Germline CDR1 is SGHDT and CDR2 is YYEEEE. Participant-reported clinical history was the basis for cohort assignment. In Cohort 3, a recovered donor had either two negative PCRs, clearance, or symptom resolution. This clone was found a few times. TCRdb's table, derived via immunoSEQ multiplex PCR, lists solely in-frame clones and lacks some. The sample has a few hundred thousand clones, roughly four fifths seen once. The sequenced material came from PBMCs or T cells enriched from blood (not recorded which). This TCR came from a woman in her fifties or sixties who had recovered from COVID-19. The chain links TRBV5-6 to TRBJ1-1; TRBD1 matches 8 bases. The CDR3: CASSSYPGGTMNTEAFF. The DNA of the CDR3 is TGTGCCAGCAGCTCGTACCCAGGGGGCACAATGAACACTGAAGCTTTCTTT. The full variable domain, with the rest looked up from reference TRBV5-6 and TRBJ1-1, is DAGVTQSPTHLIKTRGQQVTLRCSPKSGHDTVSWYQQALGQGPQFIFQYYEEEERQRGNFPDRFSGHQFPNYSSELNVNALLLGDSALYLCASSSYPGGTMNTEAFFGQGTRLTVV.